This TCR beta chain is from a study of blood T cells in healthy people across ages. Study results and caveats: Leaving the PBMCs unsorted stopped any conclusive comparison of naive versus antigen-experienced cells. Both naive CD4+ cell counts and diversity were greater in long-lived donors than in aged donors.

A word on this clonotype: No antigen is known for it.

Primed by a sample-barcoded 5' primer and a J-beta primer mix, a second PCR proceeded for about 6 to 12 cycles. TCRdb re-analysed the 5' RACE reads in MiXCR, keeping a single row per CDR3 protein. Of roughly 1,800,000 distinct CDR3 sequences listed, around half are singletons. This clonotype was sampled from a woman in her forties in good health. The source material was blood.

CDR3 nucleotide sequence: TGTGCCAGCAGTTACTCGGCAAAGGGGAATCGGGGCTACACCTTC. This translates into CASSYSAKGNRGYTF. V gene TRBV6-5 combines with J gene TRBJ1-2; D is perhaps TRBD1 (5 bases). The germline V gene has CDR1 MNHEY and CDR2 SVGAGI. The V gene lost 0 bases and the J gene lost 8 bases, with 16 bases spanning the gap. The CDR3 length is 15 residues.